This TCR beta chain was recorded in a study of cytomegalovirus exposure and HLA in healthy donors. Study observations and caveats: There were reportedly fewer N-insertions in an Asian-associated ancestry cluster than the roughly 680-donor mean, in a later analysis. With later analysis, a missense DCLRE1C variant became linked to TCR beta V- and J-gene trimming.

The PCR made use of 60 Vbeta and 13 Jbeta primers. The repertoire was sequenced with immunoSEQ multiplex PCR; TCRdb's copy has only in-frame clones and lacks some. The table shows approximately 70,000 clones, with roughly four fifths occurring only once. Comments on this clone: Its target is not known.

Sequencing was carried out using PBMCs. This TCR derives from a man aged 45 to 65 in good health and CMV-seronegative.

The CDR3 nucleotides are TGCGCCAGCAGCTTGGCCGGGACAGTCAATCAGCCCCAGCATTTT. Translated, it gives CASSLAGTVNQPQHF. The chain recombines TRBV5-1 with TRBJ1-5, with 7 bases lining up with TRBD1. With V trimmed by 0 bases and J by 3 bases, 3 bases remained unmatched. This CDR3 comprises 15 residues. The V gene's germline CDR1 is SGHRS and CDR2 YFSETQ.